This passage covers 3 T cell receptor beta chains from one sample sequenced in a study of blood T cell repertoires in COVID-19. TCRdb's copy holds only in-frame clones and misses some; the assay was immunoSEQ multiplex PCR. The sample holds hundreds of thousands of clones, around 91% seen once. Material: PBMCs or T cells enriched from blood (not recorded which). These receptors all stem from a woman under 30 with acute COVID-19.

This clone was seen once. V usage is TRBV28 and J usage is TRBJ1-6; D not resolved. This CDR3 has 12 amino acids. Trimming pared 6 bases from V and 7 bases from J, leaving 7 bases between. Germline V lookup: CDR1 MDHEN, CDR2 SYDVKM. The CDR3 DNA follows: TGTGCCAGCAGCCCGAGCAATTCACCCCTCCACTTT. It codes for CASSPSNSPLHF.

The CDR3 DNA follows: TGTGCCAGCAGTGAAGAAGGAGGCAATCAGCCCCAGCATTTT. Translation: CASSEEGGNQPQHF. The chain joins TRBV2 to TRBJ1-5; D gene uncertain. The CDR3 runs to 14 residues. Trimming cost V 1 base and J 2 bases, with 6 bases left between them. Germline values: CDR1 SNHLY, CDR2 FYNNEI.

The V call is TRBV5-1, the J call TRBJ2-7; 7 nucleotides match TRBD2. J gave up 4 bases and V 4 bases, and 14 bases lay outside the gene matches. The germline V gene has CDR1 SGHRS and CDR2 YFSETQ. This CDR3 spans 16 amino acids. The DNA for the CDR3 is TGCGCCAGCAGCGGGGGGGTTCAGGGCCCCGCTTACGAGCAGTACTTC. Amino acid sequence: CASSGGVQGPAYEQYF.